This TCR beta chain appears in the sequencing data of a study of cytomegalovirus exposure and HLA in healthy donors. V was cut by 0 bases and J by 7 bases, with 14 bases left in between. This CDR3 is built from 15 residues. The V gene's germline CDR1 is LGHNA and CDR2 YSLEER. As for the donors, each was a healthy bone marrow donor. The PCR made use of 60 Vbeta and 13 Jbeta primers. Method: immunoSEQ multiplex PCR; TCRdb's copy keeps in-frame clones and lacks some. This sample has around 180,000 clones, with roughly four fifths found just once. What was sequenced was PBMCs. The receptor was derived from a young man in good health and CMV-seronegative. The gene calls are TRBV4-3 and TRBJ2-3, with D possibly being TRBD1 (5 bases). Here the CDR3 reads CASSQDQGAINTQYF. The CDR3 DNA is TGCGCCAGCAGCCAAGATCAGGGTGCGATAAATACGCAGTATTTT.